The 25 T cell receptor beta chains presented below share a single source sample, sequenced in a study of T cell responses to AZD1222 COVID-19 vaccine. Data came from immunoSEQ multiplex PCR; TCRdb stores just in-frame clones and leaves some out. The sample includes around 200,000 clones, 90% to 95% of them seen just once. The material sequenced was peripheral blood, taken 28 days after the second dose of the MenACWY control vaccine. The receptors shown here come from an adult who received the MenACWY meningococcal vaccine as a control.

Turning to this clone: This CDR3 is also generated by other DNA sequences in the sample. V and J are TRBV30 and TRBJ1-5, with TRBD1 identical over 7 bases. The CDR3 contains 14 residues. The germline V gene has CDR1 GTSNPN and CDR2 SVGIG (reference sequence). V was pared by 5 bases and J by 2 bases, with 6 bases of the junction left unmatched. CDR3 amino acids: CAWSRGSGNQPQHF. The CDR3, as DNA: TGTGCCTGGTCCAGGGGGTCGGGCAATCAGCCCCAGCATTTT.

The chain employs TRBV6-1 and TRBJ2-3, with D maybe TRBD1 (6 bases). The CDR3 totals 15 residues. The germline V gene has CDR1 MNHNS and CDR2 SASEGT. Trimming took 3 bases from V and 2 from J, leaving 12 bases between them. The CDR3: CASSEQGPTTDTQYF. The CDR3 DNA follows: TGTGCCAGCAGTGAGCAGGGGCCAACCACAGATACGCAGTATTTT.

This clone has just one count. The V and J genes are TRBV29-1 and TRBJ1-1, with D perhaps TRBD1 (6 bases). V lost 8 bases and J 4 bases, leaving 14 bases between the germline ends. The CDR3 is 12 amino acids. Germline values: CDR1 SQVTM, CDR2 ANQGSEA. This chain's CDR3 is CSQTGAPTEAFF. CDR3 nucleotides: TGCAGCCAGACGGGGGCTCCCACTGAAGCTTTCTTT.

The chain combines TRBV19 with TRBJ1-2, with TRBD1 matching 7 bases. V lost 6 bases to trimming and J lost 2 bases; unmatched junction nucleotides: 9. The CDR3 has 15 amino acids. Germline V CDR1 and CDR2: LNHDA, SQIVND (reference sequence). The CDR3 sequence: CASRFSGTENYGYTF. The CDR3 DNA sequence: TGTGCCAGTAGGTTTTCCGGGACAGAGAACTATGGCTACACCTTC.

This sequence joins TRBV7-7 and TRBJ1-4; 12 bases line up with TRBD1. The CDR3 totals 16 residues. The germline V gene has CDR1 SSHAT and CDR2 FNYEAQ (reference sequence). V shed 5 bases, J shed 4 bases, and the junction held 5 bases outside the gene matches. The chain's CDR3 is CASSPGTGGRNEKLFF. The CDR3 DNA is TGTGCCAGCAGCCCGGGGACAGGGGGCCGTAATGAAAAACTGTTTTTT.

The J gene is TRBJ2-7, the V gene TRBV24-1, with a tentative D call TRBD2 (5 bases). This CDR3 region has 13 residues. V lost 6 bases to trimming and J lost 2 bases, with 10 bases between them. Looked up from germline, CDR1 is KGHDR and CDR2 is SFDVKD. The CDR3 coding sequence is TGTGCCACCAGTCTAACGGGAACCTACGAGCAGTACTTC. It specifies CATSLTGTYEQYF.

J is TRBJ1-2 and V is TRBV6-5; D possibly corresponds to TRBD1 (5 bases). V lost 6 bases and J 4 bases, leaving 12 bases between the germline ends. This CDR3 has 13 amino acids. CDR1 and CDR2 from the germline V gene are MNHEY and SVGAGI. The CDR3 DNA reads TGTGCCAGCAGCCGCGGGGGGGGCTATGGCTACACCTTC. Residues: CASSRGGGYGYTF.

Comment on this clone: The germline gene is not matched at one end of the junction; a read error may be the cause. V usage is TRBV12-3 or TRBV12-4 and J usage is TRBJ1-6, with TRBD1 identical over 7 bases. The CDR3 is 12 residues long. The CDR3 spells CASSLTGTAKDF. The CDR3 coding sequence is TGTGCCAGCAGTTTGACCGGGACAGCCAAGGACTTT.

This chain connects TRBV12-3 or TRBV12-4 to TRBJ2-7; the D gene is possibly TRBD1 (6 bases). This CDR3 is built from 13 residues. The V gene lost 3 bases and the J gene lost 6 bases, with 12 bases spanning the gap. In DNA form, the CDR3 reads TGTGCCAGCAGTTTCAGGGGTACAAGCGAGCAGTACTTC. Its protein product is CASSFRGTSEQYF.

This chain joins TRBV3-1 (or the pseudogene TRBV3-2) and TRBJ1-1, with unresolved D. The germline gives CDR1 LGHDT, CDR2 YNNKEL (reference sequence). The CDR3 loop spans 15 amino acids. Trimming cost V 4 bases and J 5 bases, with 17 bases left between them. As DNA, the CDR3 is TGTGCCAGCAGCCTAGACTGGGCCTCTCGGACTGAAGCTTTCTTT. Translating it yields CASSLDWASRTEAFF.

The chain couples TRBV19 to TRBJ2-7; D is ambiguous. The CDR3 runs 12 residues. The V and J ends lost 3 bases and 5 bases respectively, with 8 bases between them. Germline loops: CDR1 LNHDA, CDR2 SQIVND (reference sequence). CDR3 amino acids: CASSMSGNEQYF. CDR3 DNA: TGTGCCAGTAGTATGTCTGGCAACGAGCAGTACTTC.

This chain uses TRBV11-2 with TRBJ1-2; D remains ambiguous. The CDR3 has 12 residues. Germline lookup yields CDR1 SGHAT and CDR2 FQNNGV. Trimming removed 5 bases at V and 1 base at J, with 5 bases between. The DNA for the CDR3 is TGTGCCAGCAGCCACAGTAACTATGGCTACACCTTC. As protein: CASSHSNYGYTF.

This chain links TRBV5-8 with TRBJ2-3, with TRBD2 identical over 7 bases. The junction had 6 bases not matched to a gene; V was cut back by 0 bases and J by 8 bases. Germline loops: CDR1 SGHTS, CDR2 YDEGEE. The CDR3 spans 14 residues. The CDR3 sequence: CASSLETSAGTQYF. CDR3 sequence (DNA): TGTGCCAGCAGCTTGGAAACTAGCGCTGGTACGCAGTATTTT.

The chain joins TRBV4-1 to TRBJ1-4; no clear D. Germline assignment: CDR1 MGHRA and CDR2 YSYEKL. The CDR3 loop spans 15 amino acids. The V end was cut by 1 base, the J end by 3 bases, with 9 bases between. The DNA of the CDR3 is TGCGCCAGCAGCCAAGGGCCGAGGGCTAATGAAAAACTGTTTTTT. Amino acid sequence: CASSQGPRANEKLFF.

The chain has TRBV5-1 and TRBJ1-1; 7 bases line up with TRBD1. Trimming removed 0 bases from V and 2 bases from J; junction bases left unmatched: 7. Per germline, CDR1 SGHRS and CDR2 YFSETQ. The CDR3 runs to 16 residues. CDR3: CASSLVPGTANTEAFF. The CDR3 DNA follows: TGCGCCAGCAGCTTGGTGCCCGGGACAGCAAACACTGAAGCTTTCTTT.

V gene TRBV4-1 combines with J gene TRBJ1-1; a possible D gene is TRBD1 (5 bases). The V and J ends lost 3 bases and 7 bases respectively, with 15 bases between them. The CDR3 runs 14 residues. The germline CDR1 and CDR2 sequences are MGHRA and YSYEKL. The CDR3 sequence: CASSHGTVKGEAFF. CDR3 sequence (DNA): TGCGCCAGCAGCCACGGGACGGTGAAGGGTGAAGCTTTCTTT.

This chain connects TRBV11-1 to TRBJ2-1, with unresolved D. Between the trimmed V and J ends, which lost 3 bases and 7 bases, there was a span of 4 bases. This CDR3 spans 11 amino acids. Looked up from germline, CDR1 is SGHAT and CDR2 is FQDESV (reference sequence). This CDR3 reads CASSFSNEQFF. In DNA form, the CDR3 reads TGTGCCAGCAGCTTTTCTAATGAGCAGTTCTTC. The full variable domain, completed using reference TRBV11-1 and TRBJ2-1, is EAEVAQSPRYKITEKSQAVAFWCDPISGHATLYWYRQILGQGPELLVQFQDESVVDDSQLPKDRFSAERLKGVDSTLKIQPAELGDSAMYLCASSFSNEQFFGPGTRLTVL.

The CDR3 DNA reads TGTGCCAGCAGCCAGGTTCATACTACAGTTACCGGGGAGCTGTTTTTT. It specifies CASSQVHTTVTGELFF. V usage is TRBV3-1 (or the pseudogene TRBV3-2) and J usage is TRBJ2-2; no clear D. The CDR3 has 16 residues. The V end was cut by 3 bases, the J end by 5 bases, with 16 bases between. CDR1 is LGHDT, CDR2 YNNKEL, per germline (reference sequence).

This clone was detected only once. This chain links TRBV18 with TRBJ1-4, with TRBD1 as a possible D gene (5 bases). Per germline, CDR1 KGHSH and CDR2 LQKENI. This CDR3 comprises 14 residues. Deletions cut 3 bases from V and 8 bases from J, with 13 bases between. DNA of the CDR3: TGTGCCAGCTCACCGGGGGGGTCGAAGGAAAAACTGTTTTTT. Its protein product is CASSPGGSKEKLFF. Full variable domain (remainder filled in from reference TRBV18 and TRBJ1-4): NAGVMQNPRHLVRRRGQEARLRCSPMKGHSHVYWYRQLPEEGLKFMVYLQKENIIDESGMPKERFSAEFPKEGPSILRIQQVVRGDSAAYFCASSPGGSKEKLFFGSGTQLSVL.

CDR3 bases: TGTGCCAGCTCACCACAGGGGTGGGGGCTGAACACTGAAGCTTTCTTT. It codes for CASSPQGWGLNTEAFF. This rearrangement joins TRBV18 to TRBJ1-1; possible D gene TRBD1, 6 bases. The germline V gene has CDR1 KGHSH and CDR2 LQKENI. The length of the CDR3 is 16 residues. The ends were cut back, 1 base at V and 0 bases at J, with 12 bases in the middle.

V gene TRBV7-9 combines with J gene TRBJ1-2, with TRBD1 as a possible D gene (6 bases). Germline CDR1 and CDR2: SEHNR and FQNEAQ (reference sequence). The V end lost 5 bases, the J end lost 3 bases, and 10 bases lay between the germline ends. CDR3 length: 13 residues. In DNA, the CDR3 is TGTGCCAGCAGCCCCGGGACATACTATGGCTACACCTTC. Translating it yields CASSPGTYYGYTF.

The CDR3 DNA is TGTGCCAGCAGCCCGAGTAGCGGGGGGGTGAATGAGCAGTTCTTC. Its protein product is CASSPSSGGVNEQFF. This rearrangement joins TRBV7-2 to TRBJ2-1, with 11 bases aligning to TRBD2. V was clipped by 5 bases and J by 7 bases; unmatched bases: 7. The CDR3 spans 15 residues. Looked up from germline, CDR1 is SGHTA and CDR2 is FQGNSA.

This rearrangement joins TRBV6-5 to TRBJ1-2; weak D call: TRBD1 (6 bases). The length of the CDR3 is 15 residues. Germline-derived CDR1 and CDR2 are MNHEY and SVGAGI. V lost 2 bases and J 4 bases, leaving 14 bases between the germline ends. The CDR3 sequence: CASSYRPTGSYGYTF. The CDR3 DNA follows: TGTGCCAGCAGTTACAGGCCTACAGGGAGCTATGGCTACACCTTC.

The chain carries TRBV4-1 and TRBJ1-1; D is undetermined. This CDR3 is 15 amino acids long. CDR1 is MGHRA and CDR2 is YSYEKL in the germline V gene. V was cut by 1 base and J by 0 bases, with 9 bases left in between. CDR3: CASSQGEQLNTEAFF. In DNA, the CDR3 is TGCGCCAGCAGCCAAGGGGAACAGCTGAACACTGAAGCTTTCTTT.

The V gene is TRBV30, the J gene TRBJ1-2; D not resolved. Trimming removed 0 bases at V and 3 bases at J, with 5 bases between. Per germline, CDR1 GTSNPN and CDR2 SVGIG (reference sequence). This CDR3 region has 12 residues. CDR3 in amino acids: CAWSVRYYGYTF. Written as DNA, the CDR3 is TGTGCCTGGAGTGTACGTTACTATGGCTACACCTTC.